The 7 T cell receptor beta chains below were found in one sample sequenced in a study of T cell repertoires in cytomegalovirus infection. TCRdb redid the calling of the reads with MiXCR, one entry per CDR3 protein. The repertoire has 300,000 or so distinct CDR3 sequences, about a quarter of them found once; the top ten carry approximately 14%. Material: PBMCs. These receptors were taken from a human donor in good health (CMV status not recorded). Some clones in this sample may be carry-over from other donors' samples.

The rearrangement links TRBV5-1 to TRBJ1-2, with 8 bases identical to TRBD1. Trimming took 2 bases from V and 2 from J; bases not matched to a gene: 8. The germline V gene has CDR1 SGHRS and CDR2 YFSETQ. CDR3 length equals 16 residues. The CDR3 sequence: CASSLGLGQENYGYTF. DNA of the CDR3: TGCGCCAGCAGCTTAGGGTTGGGACAGGAGAACTATGGCTACACCTTC.

This clonotype was seen a handful of times. The chain couples TRBV7-6 to TRBJ1-5; D uncertain. The CDR3 contains 12 residues. Trimming cost V 5 bases and J 11 bases, with 13 bases left between them. From germline, CDR1 is SGHVS and CDR2 FNYEAQ. CDR3 nucleotide sequence: TGTGCCAGCAGCGACATCGTGGAGTCCCAGCATTTT. This codes for CASSDIVESQHF.

This clonotype was seen more than once but under ten times. This chain joins TRBV5-1 and TRBJ1-2, with D perhaps TRBD1 (6 bases). There are 15 residues in the CDR3. Germline CDR1 and CDR2: SGHRS and YFSETQ. The V gene lost 4 bases and the J gene lost 2 bases, with 15 bases spanning the gap. DNA for the CDR3: TGCGCCAGCAGCACGGGACATTTAGAGAACTATGGCTACACCTTC. Amino acids: CASSTGHLENYGYTF.

This clonotype was detected once. A much larger clone differs by one base, so this may be a read error. The gene calls are TRBV11-2 and TRBJ2-3, with D uncertain. Germline V gene data show CDR1 as SGHAT and CDR2 as FQNNGV. The CDR3 contains 13 residues. The germline V and J ends were trimmed by 0 bases and 5 bases, with 6 bases remaining between them. In DNA, the CDR3 is TGTGCCAGCAGCTTAGATCCGGGAGATACGCAGTATTTT. This gives the protein CASSLDPGDTQYF.

V and J are TRBV7-3 and TRBJ2-5; no reliable D call. Germline V gene lookup returns CDR1 SGHTA and CDR2 FQGTGA. The CDR3 has 13 residues. Deletions cut 4 bases from V and 0 bases from J, with 6 bases between. CDR3 in amino acids: CASSSVYQETQYF. CDR3 DNA: TGTGCCAGCAGCTCGGTGTACCAAGAGACCCAGTACTTC.

This clonotype was counted many times. The chain links TRBV28 to TRBJ2-5; 8 bases fit TRBD1. With 6 bases clipped from V and 3 bases from J, the junction kept 9 bases outside the gene matches. From germline, CDR1 is MDHEN and CDR2 SYDVKM. The CDR3 loop spans 15 amino acids. CDR3 amino acids: CASRPLDRAKETQYF. The CDR3 region has the DNA TGTGCCAGCAGACCGTTGGACAGGGCAAAAGAGACCCAGTACTTC.

This clonotype was counted many times. The V call is TRBV6-1, the J call TRBJ1-5; D is unresolved. This CDR3 is built from 15 residues. V lost 3 bases and J lost 6, with 15 bases in between. Looked up from germline, CDR1 is MNHNS and CDR2 is SASEGT. The CDR3, as DNA: TGTGCCAGCAGTGACTTCGCGGAAGGAGGTCAGCCCCAGCATTTT. Amino acid sequence: CASSDFAEGGQPQHF.